This T cell receptor (beta chain) was sequenced during a study of T-cell reconstitution after alpha-beta-depleted transplantation in children. This clonotype was counted only a few times. V gave up 5 bases and J gave up 0 bases, with 22 bases separating them. This CDR3 is 18 amino acids long. As it was prepared, the TCRbeta library received unique molecular identifiers. TCRdb independently ran MiXCR on the PCR reads; one entry per CDR3 protein. The table has some 530,000 distinct CDR3 sequences, roughly an eighth seen once. The V call is TRBV12-3 or TRBV12-4, the J call TRBJ1-1; TRBD1 is a possible D gene (6 bases). This sample comprised PBMCs from the stem cell graft donor, obtained from the stem cell graft. This TCR was recovered from a human donor who donated a stem cell graft to a child with combined immunodeficiency. The CDR3 region is CASSPSGEPGHMNTEAFF. CDR3 DNA: TGTGCCAGCAGTCCTTCAGGGGAGCCGGGGCACATGAACACTGAAGCTTTCTTT.